These 8 T cell receptor beta chains were sequenced from one sample in a study of PD-L1 blockade in urothelial cancer. This table comes from immunoSEQ multiplex PCR, and its TCRdb copy is limited to in-frame clones, with some not included. The sample has roughly 38,000 clones; about four fifths are singletons. As for time point: pretreatment peripheral blood. Specimen: PBMCs, collected around atezolizumab (anti-PD-L1) treatment. The receptors here all came from a man in his sixties with urothelial cancer.

The chain combines TRBV29-1 with TRBJ2-7; 8 nucleotides align to TRBD2. Germline assignment: CDR1 SQVTM and CDR2 ANQGSEA. The CDR3 consists of 14 residues. The junction had 12 bases not matched to a gene; V was cut back by 7 bases and J by 4 bases. The CDR3 is CSARSSGGGYEQYF. DNA of the CDR3: TGCAGCGCCCGATCAAGCGGGGGAGGTTACGAGCAGTACTTC.

The chain carries TRBV4-1 and TRBJ2-1, with TRBD2 identical over 8 bases. Losses at the gene ends were 1 base for V and 9 bases for J; bases not matched to a gene: 5. Germline V gives CDR1 MGHRA, CDR2 YSYEKL. The CDR3 runs to 14 residues. The CDR3 protein is CASSQAGGSVEQFF. CDR3 coding DNA: TGCGCCAGCAGCCAAGCGGGGGGGTCCGTTGAGCAGTTCTTC.

The chain joins TRBV11-2 to TRBJ2-7; D is possibly TRBD1 (6 bases). The V end lost 0 bases, the J end lost 1 base, and 10 bases lay between the germline ends. The CDR3 contains 15 residues. CDR1 is SGHAT and CDR2 is FQNNGV in the germline V gene. The CDR3 nucleotides read TGTGCCAGCAGCTTAGACCGGACAGCATCCTACGAGCAGTACTTC. Translated: CASSLDRTASYEQYF.

V and J are TRBV4-1 and TRBJ1-6; unclear D gene. CDR3 length: 17 amino acids. Trimming took 0 bases from V and 3 from J, leaving 12 bases between them. The germline V gene has CDR1 MGHRA and CDR2 YSYEKL. The CDR3 protein is CASSQEGGGDYNSPLHF. Here the CDR3 DNA reads TGCGCCAGCAGCCAAGAAGGAGGTGGGGACTATAATTCACCCCTCCACTTT.

The count of this clone is one. The chain employs TRBV28 and TRBJ2-7; D perhaps matches TRBD1 (5 bases). Germline V gene data show CDR1 as MDHEN and CDR2 as SYDVKM. The ends were cut back, 1 base at V and 6 bases at J, with 10 bases in the middle. The CDR3 sequence is 13 residues long. As DNA, the CDR3 is TGTGCCAGCAGTTTATCGGGCAGGGTCGAGCAGTACTTC. The encoded protein is CASSLSGRVEQYF.

The chain uses TRBV7-8 and TRBJ2-3; 8 bases are shared with TRBD2. This CDR3 comprises 19 residues. V lost 0 bases, J lost 3 bases, and 14 bases stayed unmatched. The germline gives CDR1 SGHVS, CDR2 FQNEAQ. CDR3 sequence reads: CASSLALKPGLEETDTQYF. The CDR3 DNA reads TGTGCCAGCAGCTTAGCCCTAAAACCGGGACTAGAAGAAACAGATACGCAGTATTTT.

The J gene is TRBJ2-3, the V gene TRBV6-1; 8 bases agree with TRBD1. The germline V gene encodes CDR1 MNHNS and CDR2 SASEGT. The trim removed 6 bases at V and 1 base at J, leaving 3 bases unmatched. The CDR3 totals 14 residues. The CDR3: CASSEGQGTDTQYF. The CDR3 coding sequence is TGTGCCAGCAGCGAGGGACAGGGCACAGATACGCAGTATTTT.

The chain links TRBV19 to TRBJ1-5; D ambiguous. This CDR3 has 16 residues. V was shortened by 4 bases and J by 0 bases, with 13 bases between the two germline ends. CDR1 and CDR2 (germline): LNHDA, SQIVND (reference sequence). CDR3 bases: TGTGCCAGTAGTACCGACACCGCCTATAGCAATCAGCCCCAGCATTTT. Amino acid sequence: CASSTDTAYSNQPQHF.